The sequence of this TCR beta chain was determined in a study of PD-1 blockade in classical Hodgkin lymphoma. Broader study findings: Diversity in CD4+ TCRs, unlike that measured in CD8+ TCRs, had risen significantly by C4D1.

The germline V gene encodes CDR1 SGHVS and CDR2 FQNEAQ. Deletions cut 10 bases from V and 13 bases from J, with 25 bases between. CDR3 length: 13 residues. Repertoires were generated with immunoSEQ multiplex PCR, while TCRdb's copy carries only in-frame clones and drops some. Of about 110,000 clones listed, approximately 89% are singletons. About this clone itself: Its antigen is undetermined.

Noted time point: cycle 4 day 1 (C4D1), after less than seven weeks of nivolumab. All patients relapsed after autologous stem cell transplantation, and brentuximab vedotin exposure varied. This chain joins TRBV7-8 and TRBJ2-5; TRBD1 is a possible D gene (7 bases). The sequencing here drew on peripheral blood mononuclear cells (PBMCs), taken before the fourth cycle of nivolumab. This sequence was found in a human donor with classical Hodgkin lymphoma. CDR3 sequence reads: CATSQGDLRGGYF. CDR3 sequence (DNA): TGTGCCACCTCCCAGGGGGACCTGAGGGGAGGGTACTTC.